This T cell receptor beta chain was found in a study of T cells after yellow fever vaccination. This CDR3 is built from 14 residues. Trimming took off 6 bases at V and 3 bases at J, with 11 bases between the two ends. Germline values: CDR1 SGHTA, CDR2 FQGTGA. TCRdb redid the calling of the 5' RACE reads with MiXCR, one entry per CDR3 protein. Here the sample spans 500,000 to 650,000 distinct CDR3 sequences, about 13% being singletons. The TCR sequence derives from a young man who received the YFV17D yellow fever vaccine. The sample consisted of PBMCs, taken on the day of the yellow fever booster vaccination. J is TRBJ2-2 and V is TRBV7-3, with no clear D. CDR3: CASSPATDTGELFF. DNA of the CDR3: TGTGCCAGCAGTCCCGCGACTGACACCGGGGAGCTGTTTTTT.